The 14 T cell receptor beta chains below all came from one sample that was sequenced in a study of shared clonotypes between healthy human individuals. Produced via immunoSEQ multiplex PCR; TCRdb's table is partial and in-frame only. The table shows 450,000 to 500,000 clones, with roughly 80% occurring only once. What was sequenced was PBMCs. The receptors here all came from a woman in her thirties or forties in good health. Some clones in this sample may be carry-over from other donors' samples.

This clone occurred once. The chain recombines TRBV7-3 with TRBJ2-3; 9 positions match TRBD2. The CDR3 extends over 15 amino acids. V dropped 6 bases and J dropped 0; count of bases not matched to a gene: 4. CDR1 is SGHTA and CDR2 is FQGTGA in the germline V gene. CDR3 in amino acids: CASRPSGTSTDTQYF. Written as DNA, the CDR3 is TGTGCCAGCAGGCCTAGCGGGACTAGCACAGATACGCAGTATTTT.

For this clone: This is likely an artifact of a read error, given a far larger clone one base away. The CDR3 DNA is TGCGCCAGCAGCCCGGGACAGAACACCGGGGAGCTGTTTTTT. Residues: CASSPGQNTGELFF. The chain recombines TRBV5-1 with TRBJ2-2, with a weak D call TRBD1 (6 bases). Per germline, CDR1 SGHRS and CDR2 YFSETQ. This CDR3 contains 14 residues. V was cut by 4 bases and J by 1 base, with 8 bases left in between.

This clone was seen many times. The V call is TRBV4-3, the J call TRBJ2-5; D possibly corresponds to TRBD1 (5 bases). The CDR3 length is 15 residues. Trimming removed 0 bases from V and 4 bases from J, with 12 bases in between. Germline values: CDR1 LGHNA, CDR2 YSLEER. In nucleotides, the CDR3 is TGCGCCAGCAGCCAAGATCGAAAGGGGCCAGAGACCCAGTACTTC. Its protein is CASSQDRKGPETQYF.

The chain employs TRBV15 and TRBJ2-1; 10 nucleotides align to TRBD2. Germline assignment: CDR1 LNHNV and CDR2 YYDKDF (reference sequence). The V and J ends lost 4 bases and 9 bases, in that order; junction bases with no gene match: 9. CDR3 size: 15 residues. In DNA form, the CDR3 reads TGTGCCACCAGCAAACAGCGGGAGGGGGGAGGTGAGCAGTTCTTC. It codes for CATSKQREGGGEQFF.

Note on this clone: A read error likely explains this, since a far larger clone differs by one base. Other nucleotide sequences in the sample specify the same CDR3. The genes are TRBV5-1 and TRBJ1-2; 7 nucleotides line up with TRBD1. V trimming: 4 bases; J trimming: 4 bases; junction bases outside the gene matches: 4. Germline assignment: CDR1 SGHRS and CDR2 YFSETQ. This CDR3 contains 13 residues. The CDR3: CASSPDRAYGYTF. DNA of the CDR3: TGCGCCAGCAGCCCAGACAGGGCCTATGGCTACACCTTC.

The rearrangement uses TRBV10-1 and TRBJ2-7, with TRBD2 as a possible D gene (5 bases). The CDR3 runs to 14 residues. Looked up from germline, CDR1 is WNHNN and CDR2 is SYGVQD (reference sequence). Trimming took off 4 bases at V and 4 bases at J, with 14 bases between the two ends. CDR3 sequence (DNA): TGCGCCAGCAGTGCAAGCGGACGGGGATACGAGCAGTACTTC. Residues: CASSASGRGYEQYF.

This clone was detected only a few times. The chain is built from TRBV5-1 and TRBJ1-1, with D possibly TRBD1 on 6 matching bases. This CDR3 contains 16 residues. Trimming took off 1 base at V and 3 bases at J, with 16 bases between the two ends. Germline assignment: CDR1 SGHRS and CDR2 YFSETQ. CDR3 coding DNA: TGCGCCAGCAGCTTGTCGTCCGGGGGCGGCTACACTGAAGCTTTCTTT. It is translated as CASSLSSGGGYTEAFF.

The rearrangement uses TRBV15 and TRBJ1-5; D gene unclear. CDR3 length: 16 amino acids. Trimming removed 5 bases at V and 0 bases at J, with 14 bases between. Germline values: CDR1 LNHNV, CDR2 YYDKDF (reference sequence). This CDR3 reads CATSSDPINSNQPQHF. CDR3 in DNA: TGTGCCACCAGCTCGGACCCCATTAATAGCAATCAGCCCCAGCATTTT.

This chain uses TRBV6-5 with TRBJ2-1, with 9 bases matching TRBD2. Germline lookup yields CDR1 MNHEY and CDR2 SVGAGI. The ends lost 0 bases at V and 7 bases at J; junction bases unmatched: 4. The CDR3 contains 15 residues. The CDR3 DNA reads TGTGCCAGCAGTTACTCTAGCGGGAGTGAAAATGAGCAGTTCTTC. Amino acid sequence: CASSYSSGSENEQFF.

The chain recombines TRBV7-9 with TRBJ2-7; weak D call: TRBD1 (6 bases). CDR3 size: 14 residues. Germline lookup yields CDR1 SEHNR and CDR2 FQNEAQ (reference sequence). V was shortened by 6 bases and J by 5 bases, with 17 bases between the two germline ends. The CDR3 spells CASSRDKEFHEQYF. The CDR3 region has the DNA TGTGCCAGCAGTCGGGACAAGGAGTTCCACGAGCAGTACTTC.

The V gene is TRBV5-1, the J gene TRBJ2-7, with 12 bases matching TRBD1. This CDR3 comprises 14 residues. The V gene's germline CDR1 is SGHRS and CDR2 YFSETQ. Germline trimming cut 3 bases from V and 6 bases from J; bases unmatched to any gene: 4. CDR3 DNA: TGCGCCAGCAGCTGGGACAGGGGGCTCACCGAGCAGTACTTC. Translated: CASSWDRGLTEQYF.

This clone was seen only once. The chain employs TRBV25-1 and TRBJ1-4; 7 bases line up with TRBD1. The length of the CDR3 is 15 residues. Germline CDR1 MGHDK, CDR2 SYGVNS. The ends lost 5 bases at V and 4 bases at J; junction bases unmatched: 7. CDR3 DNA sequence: TGTGCCAGCAGTACCCGGACAGGTGGTAATGAAAAACTGTTTTTT. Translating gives CASSTRTGGNEKLFF.

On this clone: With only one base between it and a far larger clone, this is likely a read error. This chain's CDR3 is CASSPRGNTEASF. DNA of the CDR3: TGTGCCAGCAGTCCCAGGGGGAACACTGAAGCTTCCTTT. The chain uses TRBV25-1 and TRBJ1-1, with 7 bases aligning to TRBD1. The CDR3 runs to 13 residues. The germline V gene encodes CDR1 MGHDK and CDR2 SYGVNS. Based on the CDR3 plus reference TRBV25-1 and TRBJ1-1, the full variable domain is EADIYQTPRYLVIGTGKKITLECSQTMGHDKMYWYQQDPGMELHLIHYSYGVNSTEKGDLSSESTVSRIRTEHFPLTLESARPSHTSQYLCASSPRGNTEASFGQGTRLTVV.

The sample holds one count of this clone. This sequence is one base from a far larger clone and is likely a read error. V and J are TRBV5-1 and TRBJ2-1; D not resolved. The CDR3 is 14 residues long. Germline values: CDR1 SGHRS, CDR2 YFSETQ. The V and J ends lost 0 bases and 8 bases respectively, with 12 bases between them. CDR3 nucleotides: TGCGCCAGCAGCTTGGCCCAGATGCGGTATGAGCAGTTCTTC. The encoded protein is CASSLAQMRYEQFF.